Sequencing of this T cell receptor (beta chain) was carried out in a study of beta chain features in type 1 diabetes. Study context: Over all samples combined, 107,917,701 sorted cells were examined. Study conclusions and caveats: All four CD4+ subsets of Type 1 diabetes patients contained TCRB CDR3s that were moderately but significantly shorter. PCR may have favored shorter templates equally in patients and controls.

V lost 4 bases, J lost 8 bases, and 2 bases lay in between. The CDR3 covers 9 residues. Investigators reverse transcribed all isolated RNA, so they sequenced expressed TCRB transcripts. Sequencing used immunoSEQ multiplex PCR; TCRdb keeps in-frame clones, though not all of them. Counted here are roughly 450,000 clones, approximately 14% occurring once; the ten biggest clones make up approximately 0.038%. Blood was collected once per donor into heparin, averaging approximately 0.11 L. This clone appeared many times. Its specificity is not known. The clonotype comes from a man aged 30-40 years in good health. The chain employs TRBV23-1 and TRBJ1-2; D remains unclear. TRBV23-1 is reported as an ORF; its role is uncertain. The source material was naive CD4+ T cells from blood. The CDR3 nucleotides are TGCGCCAGCAGTCGGGGCTACACCTTC. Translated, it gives CASSRGYTF.